The source of this TCR beta chain is a study of CD8 T cells in Susac syndrome. The CDR3 sequence is 17 residues long. Germline values: CDR1 LGHNA, CDR2 YNFKEQ. Trimming removed 0 bases from V and 4 bases from J; junction bases left unmatched: 8. The count of this clonotype is one. The antigen is undetermined. General study results and limits: Acknowledgment was made by the study that its TCR sequencing and HLA analysis involved a relatively small number of individuals.

CD8+ and CD4+ T cells from blood underwent TCR beta sequencing, which was carried out in a high-throughput format. Through negative isolation, CD4+ and CD8+ T cells were obtained, while TEMRA cells were enriched using FACS. After extraction with the RNeasy kit, roughly 0.5 to 1 ug of the RNA was reverse transcribed using random hexamers. TCR beta CDR3 was amplified by immunoSEQ covering 54 Vbeta and 13 Jbeta. MiXCR was run by TCRdb on the immunoSEQ multiplex PCR reads, yielding one entry per CDR3 protein. The repertoire holds under 200,000 distinct CDR3 sequences, with about 95% as singletons. The rearrangement links TRBV4-2 to TRBJ2-5; 10 nucleotides agree with TRBD2. The material sequenced was CD4+ T cells from PBMCs. The source is a human donor in good health. The CDR3 sequence is CASSQDRPAGGPETQYF. CDR3 bases: TGTGCCAGCAGCCAAGATCGCCCAGCGGGGGGGCCAGAGACCCAGTACTTC.